Listed below are T cell receptor beta chains from one sample, sequenced in a study of blood T cell repertoires in COVID-19. Libraries were prepared by immunoSEQ multiplex PCR; TCRdb keeps only in-frame clonotypes and omits some of them. This sample has about 35,000 clones, with approximately 81% found just once. Sequencing used peripheral blood. Receptors originate from a man between 60 and 70 years old in a cohort sampled during active COVID-19. CDR3s include the opening cysteine and the closing phenylalanine or tryptophan. A D gene is named only where the DNA matches it firmly.

d_gene: -
j_gene: TRBJ1-5
v_gene: TRBV6-5
CDR3aa: CACGRDQPQHF
CDR3nt: TGTGCCTGCGGTCGGGATCAGCCCCAGCATTTT

d_gene: TRBD1
j_gene: TRBJ2-1
v_gene: TRBV4-2
CDR3aa: CASSRMTGGFDEQFF
CDR3nt: TGTGCCAGCAGCCGTATGACAGGGGGCTTCGATGAGCAGTTCTTC

d_gene: TRBD2
j_gene: TRBJ2-5
v_gene: TRBV4-3
CDR3aa: CASSQEVGTSTKTQYF
CDR3nt: TGCGCCAGCAGCCAAGAAGTAGGGACTAGCACGAAGACCCAGTACTTC

d_gene: TRBD2
j_gene: TRBJ2-3
v_gene: TRBV7-6
CDR3aa: CASSPTTSGGSTQYF
CDR3nt: TGTGCCAGCAGCCCGACGACTAGCGGGGGGAGTACGCAGTATTTT

d_gene: -
j_gene: TRBJ2-7
v_gene: TRBV2
CDR3aa: CASHRLPYEQYF
CDR3nt: TGTGCCAGCCACAGGCTCCCCTACGAGCAGTACTTC

d_gene: -
j_gene: TRBJ2-2
v_gene: TRBV6-5
CDR3aa: CASSYSFRVAGELFF
CDR3nt: TGTGCCAGCAGTTACTCGTTCAGGGTAGCCGGGGAGCTGTTTTTT

d_gene: -
j_gene: TRBJ2-3
v_gene: TRBV7-2
CDR3aa: CASSLVTGLYNTQYF
CDR3nt: TGTGCCAGCAGCTTAGTTACAGGGCTGTACAATACGCAGTATTTT

d_gene: -
j_gene: TRBJ2-5
v_gene: TRBV9
CDR3aa: CASSVEGVQETQYF
CDR3nt: TGTGCCAGCAGCGTAGAGGGGGTTCAAGAGACCCAGTACTTC

d_gene: -
j_gene: TRBJ1-1
v_gene: TRBV10-3
CDR3aa: CAITTQGSEAFF
CDR3nt: TGTGCCATCACGACCCAGGGAAGTGAAGCTTTCTTT

d_gene: -
j_gene: TRBJ1-3
v_gene: TRBV19
CDR3aa: CASSIRQISGNTIYF
CDR3nt: TGTGCCAGTAGTATCAGACAGATTTCTGGAAACACCATATATTTT

d_gene: TRBD2
j_gene: TRBJ2-5
v_gene: TRBV29-1
CDR3aa: CSVGVGLAGLGETQYF
CDR3nt: TGCAGCGTTGGCGTGGGACTAGCGGGGTTAGGGGAGACCCAGTACTTC

d_gene: -
j_gene: TRBJ2-3
v_gene: TRBV11-2
CDR3aa: CASSRQLGPQYF
CDR3nt: TGTGCCAGCAGCCGACAATTGGGGCCGCAGTATTTT

d_gene: -
j_gene: TRBJ1-1
v_gene: TRBV30
CDR3aa: CAWARRMNTEAFF
CDR3nt: TGTGCCTGGGCCAGGAGGATGAACACTGAAGCTTTCTTT

d_gene: TRBD2
j_gene: TRBJ2-1
v_gene: TRBV7-2
CDR3aa: CASSPSRLAGRNEQFF
CDR3nt: TGTGCCAGCAGCCCCTCGAGGCTAGCGGGCAGGAATGAGCAGTTCTTC